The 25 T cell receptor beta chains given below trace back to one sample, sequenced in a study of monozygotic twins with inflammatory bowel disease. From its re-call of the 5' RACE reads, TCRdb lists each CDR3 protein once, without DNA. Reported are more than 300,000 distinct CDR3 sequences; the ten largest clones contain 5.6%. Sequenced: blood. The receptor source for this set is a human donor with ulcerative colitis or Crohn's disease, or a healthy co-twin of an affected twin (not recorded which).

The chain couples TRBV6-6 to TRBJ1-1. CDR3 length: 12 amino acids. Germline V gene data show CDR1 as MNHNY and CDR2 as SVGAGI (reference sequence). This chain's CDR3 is CASSYSGSEAFF.

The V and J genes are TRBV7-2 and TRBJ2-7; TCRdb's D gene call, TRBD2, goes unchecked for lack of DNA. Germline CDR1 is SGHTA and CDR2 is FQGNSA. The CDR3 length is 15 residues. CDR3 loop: CASSLDPAGSYEQYF.

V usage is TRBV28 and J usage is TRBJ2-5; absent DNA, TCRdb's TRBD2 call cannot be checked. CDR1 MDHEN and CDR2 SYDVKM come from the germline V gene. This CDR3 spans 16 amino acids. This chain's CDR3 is CASSSGRGIELETQYF.

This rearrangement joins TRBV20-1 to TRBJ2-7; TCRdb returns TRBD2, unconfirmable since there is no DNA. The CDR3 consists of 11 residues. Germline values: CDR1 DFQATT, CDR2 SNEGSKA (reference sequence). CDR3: CSRTWGNEQYF.

CDR3 amino acids: CASSELGNRAETQYF. The chain links TRBV9 to TRBJ2-5; no DNA is available, so the TRBD2 call from TCRdb remains unchecked. The CDR3 covers 15 residues. Germline V gene sequence: CDR1 SGDLS, CDR2 YYNGEE.

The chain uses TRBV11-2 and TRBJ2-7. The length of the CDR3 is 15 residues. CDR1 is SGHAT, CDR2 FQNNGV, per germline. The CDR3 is CASSFQREFLYEQYF.

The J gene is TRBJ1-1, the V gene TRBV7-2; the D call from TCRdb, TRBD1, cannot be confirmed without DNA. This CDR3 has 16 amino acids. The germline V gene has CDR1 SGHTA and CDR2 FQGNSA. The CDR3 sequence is CASSSRTGGAETEAFF.

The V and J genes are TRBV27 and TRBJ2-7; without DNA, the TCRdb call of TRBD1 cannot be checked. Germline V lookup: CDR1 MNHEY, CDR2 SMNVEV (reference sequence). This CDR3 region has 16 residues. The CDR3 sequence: CASSWTGGYSSYEQYF.

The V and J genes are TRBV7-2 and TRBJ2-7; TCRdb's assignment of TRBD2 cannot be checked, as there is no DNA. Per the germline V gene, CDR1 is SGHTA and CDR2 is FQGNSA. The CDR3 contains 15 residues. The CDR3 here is CASSFEGLASYEQYF.

This CDR3 reads CASSYLRYEQYF. The rearrangement links TRBV6-2 or TRBV6-3 to TRBJ2-7. The germline V gene has CDR1 MNHEY and CDR2 SVGEGT. This CDR3 is 12 amino acids long.

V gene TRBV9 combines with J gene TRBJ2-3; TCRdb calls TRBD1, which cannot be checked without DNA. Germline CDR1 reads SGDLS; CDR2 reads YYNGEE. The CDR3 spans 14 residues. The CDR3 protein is CASSSRTQTDTQYF. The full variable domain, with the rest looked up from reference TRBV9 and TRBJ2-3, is DSGVTQTPKHLITATGQRVTLRCSPRSGDLSVYWYQQSLDQGLQFLIQYYNGEERAKGNILERFSAQQFPDLHSELNLSSLELGDSALYFCASSSRTQTDTQYFGPGTRLTVL.

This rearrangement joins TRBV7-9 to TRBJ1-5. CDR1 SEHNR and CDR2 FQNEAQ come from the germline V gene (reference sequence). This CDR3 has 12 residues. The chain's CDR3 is CASSLDNQPQHF.

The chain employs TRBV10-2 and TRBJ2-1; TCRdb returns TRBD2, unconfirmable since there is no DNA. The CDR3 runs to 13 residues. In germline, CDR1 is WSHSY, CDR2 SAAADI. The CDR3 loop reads CASGLAGINEQFF.

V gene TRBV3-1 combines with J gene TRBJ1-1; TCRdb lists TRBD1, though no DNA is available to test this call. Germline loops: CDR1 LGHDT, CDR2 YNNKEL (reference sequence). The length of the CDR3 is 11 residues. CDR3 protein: CASSTTGAAFF.

CDR3: CASSLYPSRGEETQYF. The chain employs TRBV27 and TRBJ2-5; TCRdb names TRBD2, which stays unverified in the absence of DNA. Germline V gene sequence: CDR1 MNHEY, CDR2 SMNVEV (reference sequence). The CDR3 spans 16 residues.

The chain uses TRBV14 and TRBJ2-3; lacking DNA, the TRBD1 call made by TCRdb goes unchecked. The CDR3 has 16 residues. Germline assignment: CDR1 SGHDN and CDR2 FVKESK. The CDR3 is CASSQAGQGLRDTQYF.

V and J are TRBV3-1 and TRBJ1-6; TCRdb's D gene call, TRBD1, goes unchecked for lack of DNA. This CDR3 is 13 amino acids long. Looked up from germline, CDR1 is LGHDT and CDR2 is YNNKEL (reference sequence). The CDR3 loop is CASSRTVQGSLHF.

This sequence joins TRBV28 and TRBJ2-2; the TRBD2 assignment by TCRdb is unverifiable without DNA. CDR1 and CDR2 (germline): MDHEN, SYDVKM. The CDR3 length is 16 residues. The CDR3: CASIPSGRIDTGELFF.

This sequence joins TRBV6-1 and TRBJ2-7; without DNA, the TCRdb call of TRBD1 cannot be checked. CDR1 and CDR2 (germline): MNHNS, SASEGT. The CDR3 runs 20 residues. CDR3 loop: CASSAPTTGPKERSSYEQYF.

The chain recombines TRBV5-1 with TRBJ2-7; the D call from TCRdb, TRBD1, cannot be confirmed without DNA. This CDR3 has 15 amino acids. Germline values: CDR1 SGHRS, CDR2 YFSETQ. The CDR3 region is CASSLVGQGANEQYF.

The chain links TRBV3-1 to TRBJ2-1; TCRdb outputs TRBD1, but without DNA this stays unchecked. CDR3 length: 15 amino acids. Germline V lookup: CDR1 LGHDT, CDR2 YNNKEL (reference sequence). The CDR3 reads CASSPRRDPRNEQFF.

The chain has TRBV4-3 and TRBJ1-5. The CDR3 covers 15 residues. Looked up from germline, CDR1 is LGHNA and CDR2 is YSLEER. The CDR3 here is CASSQDWSGRQPQHF.

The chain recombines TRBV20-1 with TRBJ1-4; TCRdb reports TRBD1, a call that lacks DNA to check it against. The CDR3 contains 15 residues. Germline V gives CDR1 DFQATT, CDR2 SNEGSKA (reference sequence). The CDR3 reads CSARSQKAGDEKLFF.

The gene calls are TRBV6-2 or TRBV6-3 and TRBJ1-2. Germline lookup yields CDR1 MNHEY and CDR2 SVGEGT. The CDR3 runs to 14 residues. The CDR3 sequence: CASSHSRINYGYTF.

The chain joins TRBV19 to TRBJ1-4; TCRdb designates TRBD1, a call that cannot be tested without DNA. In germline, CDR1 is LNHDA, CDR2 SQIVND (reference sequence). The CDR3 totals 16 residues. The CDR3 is CASSMLRDRPNEKLFF.